The subject of this entry is one T cell receptor beta chain. This sample stems from a study of blood T cell repertoires in COVID-19. Per the original data handling: Estimates of nucleated cell counts were drawn from the amplification of reference gene primers. Sequenced by immunoSEQ multiplex PCR; TCRdb stores in-frame clones only, minus some. Clonal size and the V and J genes are those of that table, whereas D and trimming came from the DNA. The sample shows around 160,000 clones, 80% to 90% of them seen only once. The J segment lost 7 bases and the V segment lost 8 bases, leaving 4 bases of the junction unmatched. The CDR3 extends over 13 amino acids. Germline V gene data show CDR1 as SGHAT and CDR2 as FQNNGV.

This chain joins TRBV11-2 and TRBJ1-4, with 10 positions matching TRBD1. The sequencing sample was made of peripheral blood. This receptor was identified in a man aged 60 to 69 with acute or convalescent COVID-19. The CDR3 spells CASSRDRGEKLFF. The CDR3 nucleotides are TGTGCCAGCTCCCGGGACAGGGGTGAAAAACTGTTTTTT.